Reported below is one TCR beta chain. Some clones are missing from TCRdb's copy, which holds only in-frame ones; the method was immunoSEQ multiplex PCR. The profile shows about 95,000 clones, 80% to 90% of them singletons. The CDR3 sequence is 16 residues long. The J segment lost 14 bases and the V segment lost 4 bases, leaving 17 bases of the junction unmatched. Germline lookup yields CDR1 SGHDT and CDR2 YYEEEE. The sample belongs to a study of radiotherapy plus CTLA-4 blockade in lung cancer. About the research overall: Objective responses were observed in approximately 17% of patients, and disease control was achieved by 30% to 40%.

V is TRBV5-6 and J is TRBJ2-1, with 11 bases aligning to TRBD2. The clonotype originates from a human donor with non-small cell lung cancer who had stable disease on radiotherapy plus ipilimumab. The sample consisted of peripheral blood, taken from a patient treated with radiotherapy plus ipilimumab. The CDR3 sequence: CASSKWWGSGRAEEFF. DNA of the CDR3: TGTGCCAGCAGCAAATGGTGGGGTAGCGGGAGGGCCGAAGAGTTCTTC.